One sample yielded the 13 T cell receptor beta chains listed below, sequenced in a study of blood T cell repertoires in COVID-19. This table comes from immunoSEQ multiplex PCR, and its TCRdb copy is limited to in-frame clones, with some not included. This sample yields approximately 230,000 clones, of which around nine tenths are seen a single time; 2% to 2.5% belongs to the top ten. The sequenced sample consisted of peripheral blood. The receptors originated from a woman between 35 and 50 years old who had recovered from COVID-19.

The V call is TRBV4-3, the J call TRBJ1-6; 7 nucleotides match TRBD1. Germline V gene sequence: CDR1 LGHNA, CDR2 YSLEER. The junction had 7 bases not matched to a gene; V was cut back by 5 bases and J by 0 bases. CDR3 length equals 17 residues. DNA for the CDR3: TGCGCCAGCAGCTCGGGACAGCAAAGCTCCTATAATTCACCCCTCCACTTT. Translated: CASSSGQQSSYNSPLHF.

This chain connects TRBV6-6 to TRBJ1-2; 7 bases match TRBD1. Germline V gene sequence: CDR1 MNHNY, CDR2 SVGAGI (reference sequence). The CDR3 has 16 residues. V was clipped by 5 bases and J by 4 bases; unmatched bases: 13. The CDR3 loop reads CASSQSHPGTVYGYTF. The CDR3 DNA is TGTGCCAGCAGTCAGTCGCACCCGGGGACAGTCTATGGCTACACCTTC.

V usage is TRBV4-3 and J usage is TRBJ2-2, with D maybe TRBD1 (5 bases). Trimming cost V 4 bases and J 1 base, with 10 bases left between them. The V gene's germline CDR1 is LGHNA and CDR2 YSLEER. The CDR3 runs to 15 residues. As DNA, the CDR3 is TGCGCCAGCAGCCGGGGCGTCGGGAACACCGGGGAGCTGTTTTTT. Translating gives CASSRGVGNTGELFF.

The chain uses TRBV30 and TRBJ2-7, with D possibly matching TRBD1 (6 bases). The CDR3 consists of 14 residues. Germline loops: CDR1 GTSNPN, CDR2 SVGIG (reference sequence). Trimming took 4 bases from V and 4 from J, leaving 17 bases between them. CDR3: CAWTNHPRGYEQYF. CDR3 in DNA: TGTGCCTGGACCAATCACCCCAGGGGATACGAGCAGTACTTC.

The V call is TRBV4-1, the J call TRBJ2-7; 8 bases fit TRBD2. CDR1 MGHRA and CDR2 YSYEKL come from the germline V gene. V was clipped by 5 bases and J by 1 base; unmatched bases: 7. The CDR3 covers 15 residues. The CDR3, as DNA: TGCGCCAGCAGCAGTCCGGGAGGGCCTTCCTACGAGCAGTACTTC. Its translation is CASSSPGGPSYEQYF.

This clone has just one count. This sequence joins TRBV7-2 and TRBJ1-2, with TRBD1 identical over 7 bases. The CDR3 loop spans 14 amino acids. Germline V CDR1 and CDR2: SGHTA, FQGNSA. With 6 bases clipped from V and 4 bases from J, the junction kept 8 bases outside the gene matches. CDR3 bases: TGTGCCAGCAGTCAAGAGACAGGGACCTATGGCTACACCTTC. This translates into CASSQETGTYGYTF.

The gene calls are TRBV7-2 and TRBJ2-2; TRBD1 matches at 9 bases. Unmatched junction bases numbered 19, after V lost 11 bases and J lost 6 bases. Per the germline V gene, CDR1 is SGHTA and CDR2 is FQGNSA. The CDR3 loop spans 17 amino acids. CDR3 loop: CAGHGGQGGAGAGELFF. CDR3 nucleotides: TGTGCCGGACACGGGGGACAGGGAGGGGCGGGCGCCGGGGAGCTGTTTTTT.

The chain couples TRBV7-2 to TRBJ1-4, with a weak D call TRBD1 (6 bases). The CDR3 totals 15 residues. Germline CDR1 reads SGHTA; CDR2 reads FQGNSA. V was trimmed by 5 bases and J by 8 bases, leaving 18 bases between them. The CDR3 protein is CASSLQGGVWEKLFF. The DNA for the CDR3 is TGTGCCAGCAGCCTACAGGGAGGGGTCTGGGAAAAACTGTTTTTT.

The chain recombines TRBV6-5 with TRBJ1-4, with 8 bases matching TRBD1. The CDR3 totals 15 residues. With 0 bases clipped from V and 5 bases from J, the junction kept 2 bases outside the gene matches. Germline-derived CDR1 and CDR2 are MNHEY and SVGAGI. The CDR3 sequence: CASSYSTGVNEKLFF. The DNA of the CDR3 is TGTGCCAGCAGTTACTCGACAGGGGTAAATGAAAAACTGTTTTTT.

The genes are TRBV3-1 (or the pseudogene TRBV3-2) and TRBJ1-4, with D maybe TRBD1 (5 bases). The CDR3 has 14 amino acids. V lost 1 base to trimming and J lost 10 bases, with 13 bases between them. Germline V gene data show CDR1 as LGHDT and CDR2 as YNNKEL (reference sequence). CDR3 coding DNA: TGTGCCAGCAGCCAAGTCCGGGGGACGGTAAAACTGTTTTTT. Translating it yields CASSQVRGTVKLFF.

The V call is TRBV2, the J call TRBJ2-7; D is perhaps TRBD2 (5 bases). Looked up from germline, CDR1 is SNHLY and CDR2 is FYNNEI. V lost 5 bases and J lost 6, with 14 bases in between. The CDR3 covers 13 residues. CDR3 nucleotide sequence: TGTGCCAGCAGTCACGGGGTAGAAGGCGAGCAGTACTTC. This sequence encodes CASSHGVEGEQYF.

The rearrangement joins TRBV5-1 to TRBJ2-3; 7 bases fit TRBD2. Trimming cost V 4 bases and J 2 bases; bases outside gene matches: 10. CDR1 SGHRS and CDR2 YFSETQ come from the germline V gene. This CDR3 is 16 amino acids long. This CDR3 reads CASSLPLASYTDTQYF. The DNA for the CDR3 is TGCGCCAGCAGCCTCCCACTAGCGTCGTACACAGATACGCAGTATTTT.

The rearrangement links TRBV4-3 to TRBJ1-5, with 8 bases identical to TRBD1. Germline lookup yields CDR1 LGHNA and CDR2 YSLEER. The junction had 1 base not matched to a gene; V was cut back by 0 bases and J by 3 bases. The CDR3 runs 15 residues. The CDR3 DNA is TGCGCCAGCAGCCAAGAACAGGGGGTCAATCAGCCCCAGCATTTT. Its protein is CASSQEQGVNQPQHF.